The T cell receptor (beta chain) described here comes from a study of blood T cell repertoires in COVID-19. CDR1 and CDR2 (germline): MGHRA, YSYEKL. This CDR3 has 14 amino acids. Trimming took 2 bases from V and 2 from J; bases not matched to a gene: 3. TCRdb's copy holds only in-frame clones and misses some; the assay was immunoSEQ multiplex PCR. The repertoire holds 80,000 to 100,000 clones, with around 93% as singletons. Sequencing input: peripheral blood. The V and J genes are TRBV4-1 and TRBJ2-7; the match to TRBD1 covers 7 bases. The receptor's source is a human donor with active COVID-19. The donor label of this sample is uncertain. CDR3 bases: TGCGCCAGCAGCCAAAACCAGGGGGCCTACGAGCAGTACTTC. Translation: CASSQNQGAYEQYF.